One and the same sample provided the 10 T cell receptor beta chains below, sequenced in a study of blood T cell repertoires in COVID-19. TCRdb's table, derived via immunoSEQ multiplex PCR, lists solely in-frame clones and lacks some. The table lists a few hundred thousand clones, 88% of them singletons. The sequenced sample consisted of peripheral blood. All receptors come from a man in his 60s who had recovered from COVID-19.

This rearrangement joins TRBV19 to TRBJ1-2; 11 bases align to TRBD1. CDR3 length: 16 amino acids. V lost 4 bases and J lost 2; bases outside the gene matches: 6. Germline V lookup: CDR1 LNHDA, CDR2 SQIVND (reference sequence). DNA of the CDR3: TGTGCCAGTAGTAGGCGGACAGGGGGCCCAAACTATGGCTACACCTTC. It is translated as CASSRRTGGPNYGYTF.

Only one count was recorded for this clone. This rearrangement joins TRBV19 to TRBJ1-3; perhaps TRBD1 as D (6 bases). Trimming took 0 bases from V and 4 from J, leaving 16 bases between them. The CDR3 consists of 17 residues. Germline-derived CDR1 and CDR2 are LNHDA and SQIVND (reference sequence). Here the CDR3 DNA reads TGTGCCAGTAGTATAGACCCCATAACAGGGATCGGAAACACCATATATTTT. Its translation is CASSIDPITGIGNTIYF.

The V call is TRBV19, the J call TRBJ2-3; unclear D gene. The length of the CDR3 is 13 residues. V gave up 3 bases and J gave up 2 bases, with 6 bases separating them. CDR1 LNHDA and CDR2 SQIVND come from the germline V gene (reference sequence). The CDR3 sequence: CASSIPLTDTQYF. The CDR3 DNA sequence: TGTGCCAGTAGTATCCCCCTCACAGATACGCAGTATTTT.

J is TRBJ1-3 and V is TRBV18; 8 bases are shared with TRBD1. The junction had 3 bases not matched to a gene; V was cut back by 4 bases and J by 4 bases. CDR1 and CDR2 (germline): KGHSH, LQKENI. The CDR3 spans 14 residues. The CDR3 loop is CASSRDRGGNTIYF. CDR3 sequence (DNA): TGTGCCAGCTCACGTGACAGGGGAGGAAACACCATATATTTT.

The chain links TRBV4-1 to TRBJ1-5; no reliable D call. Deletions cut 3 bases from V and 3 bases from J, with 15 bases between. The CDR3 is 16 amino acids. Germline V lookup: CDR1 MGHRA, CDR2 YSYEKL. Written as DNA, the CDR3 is TGCGCCAGCAGCCACCCTGGGAGGAATTCCAATCAGCCCCAGCATTTT. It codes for CASSHPGRNSNQPQHF.

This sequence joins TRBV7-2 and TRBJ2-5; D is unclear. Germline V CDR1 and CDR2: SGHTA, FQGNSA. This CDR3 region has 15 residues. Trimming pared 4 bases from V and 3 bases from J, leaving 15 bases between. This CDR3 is CASSSPLSVEETQYF. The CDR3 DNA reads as TGTGCCAGCAGCTCCCCCTTGAGCGTGGAAGAGACCCAGTACTTC.

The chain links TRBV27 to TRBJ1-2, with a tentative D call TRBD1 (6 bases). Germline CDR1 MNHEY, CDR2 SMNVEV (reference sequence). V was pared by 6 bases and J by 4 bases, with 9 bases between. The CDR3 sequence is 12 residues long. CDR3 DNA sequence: TGTGCCAGCAGCGCAGGGGCCTATGGCTACACCTTC. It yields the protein CASSAGAYGYTF.

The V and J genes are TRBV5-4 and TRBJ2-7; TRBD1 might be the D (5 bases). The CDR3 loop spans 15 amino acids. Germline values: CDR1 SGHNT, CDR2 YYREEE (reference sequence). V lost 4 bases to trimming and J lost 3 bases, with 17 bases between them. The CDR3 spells CASSRGADLFYEQYF. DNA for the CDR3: TGTGCCAGCAGCCGTGGGGCAGACCTTTTCTACGAGCAGTACTTC.

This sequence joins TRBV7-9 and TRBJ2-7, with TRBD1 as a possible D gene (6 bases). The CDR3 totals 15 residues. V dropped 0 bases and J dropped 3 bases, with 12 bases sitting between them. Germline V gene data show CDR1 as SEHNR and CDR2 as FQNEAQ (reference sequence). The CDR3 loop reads CASSLAQQGFYEQYF. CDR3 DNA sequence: TGTGCCAGCAGCTTAGCCCAACAGGGATTCTACGAGCAGTACTTC. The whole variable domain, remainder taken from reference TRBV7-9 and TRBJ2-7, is DTGVSQNPRHKITKRGQNVTFRCDPISEHNRLYWYRQTLGQGPEFLTYFQNEAQLEKSRLLSDRFSAERPKGSFSTLEIQRTEQGDSAMYLCASSLAQQGFYEQYFGPGTRLTVT.

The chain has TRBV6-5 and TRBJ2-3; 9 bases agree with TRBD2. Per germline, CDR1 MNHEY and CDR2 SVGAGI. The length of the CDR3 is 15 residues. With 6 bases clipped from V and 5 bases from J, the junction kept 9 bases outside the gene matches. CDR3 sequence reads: CASSFWAGGQDTQYF. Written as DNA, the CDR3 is TGTGCCAGCAGCTTCTGGGCGGGGGGGCAAGATACGCAGTATTTT.